Described below is a single TCR beta chain sequence and its context. In this sample, this clonotype turned up many times. Its cognate antigen has yet to be identified. No base quality values were provided; no much bigger clone lies one nucleotide off. Library preparation used 5' RACE. TCRdb records NextSeq 500 as the sequencer. In the TCR library protocol, unique molecular identifiers were attached to individual cDNA molecules to correct for PCR bias and sequencing error. Sequencing covered both TCR alpha and beta chains, and within each sample the abundances of alpha and beta sequences were tightly co-correlated. The original methods were these. V gene, J gene and CDR3 annotation of TCR sequences was performed with Decombinator V4. TCRs were defined as expanded if a significant change between any two time points was detected under a Poisson model with p below 0.0001. TCR abundances were normalised to the total number of TCRs sequenced in each sample and reported as counts per million. MAIT TCRs were defined by TRAV1-2 paired with TRAJ12, TRAJ20 or TRAJ33, and iNKT TCRs by TRAV10 paired with TRAJ18. VDJdb, accessed 1 November 2021, was searched for CMV, EBV and SARS-CoV-2 annotated TCRs, excluding TCRs annotated for multiple antigens. TCRdb cleaned the public reads at Q25 with fastp, built clones with MiXCR and kept in-frame beta chains. One record per CDR3 amino acid sequence lists the most common genes and DNA. The V and J calls were not made by the authors but by TCRdb's processing. The sample table records some 50,000 distinct CDR3 sequences; about 4.2% of these occur just once. The ten largest make up around 6% of the sample.

Based on the germline V gene, the CDR1 and CDR2 sequences are MNHEY and SVGAGI. From its cysteine to its phenylalanine, the CDR3 spans 15 amino acids. CDR3 DNA only is kept here, 45 bases in frame from base 1. V ends up 4 bases short and J 2 bases short, with an unmatched junction base count of 3. The data belong to a study of early T cells in non-severe SARS-CoV-2 infection (dated by TCRdb to the early 2020s). At the level of the whole study: Because TCR sequencing was done on bulk RNA from unsorted whole blood, the alpha and beta chains could not be paired. The study at large found these results: VDJdb matching was skewed toward anti-spike CD8 responses and likely underestimated virus-specific expansions, missing private and CD4 specificities.

A case-control design nested within a healthcare worker cohort in London, UK, was used, with weekly nasopharyngeal swab PCR tests and blood sampling performed. Healthcare workers were enrolled in the week of the UK lockdown, from 23 to 31 March 2020, and were followed every week for up to about 16 weeks. Sequenced: whole blood. The origin of this receptor is an adult who was a healthcare worker with PCR-confirmed SARS-CoV-2 infection or an uninfected control (not recorded which). Here the chain combines TRBV6-5 and TRBJ1-5, and 9 junctional nucleotides match TRBD1. DNA sequence: TGTGCCAGCAGTTCTCGGACAGGGGGCAATCAGCCCCAGCATTTT. Its protein product is CASSSRTGGNQPQHF.